The T cell receptor (beta chain) under discussion was sequenced for a study of CD8+ T cells in alopecia areata (dated by TCRdb to the late 2010s). Concerning the study at large: The treated patients took part in an open-label pilot trial in which moderate-to-severe alopecia areata was treated with oral tofacitinib at 5 to 10 mg twice daily. Tofacitinib was administered for 6 to 18 months, and 6 months of follow-up off drug were then conducted to assess delayed response and recurrence. The study used high-throughput TCRbeta sequencing to examine T cell clonal expansion in alopecia areata, in both the C3H/HeJ mouse model and human patients. In humans, TCRbeta sequencing was performed on scalp tissue and on sorted CD4+ and CD8+ peripheral blood T cells from healthy controls and from patients with patchy or totalis/universalis alopecia areata. Tofacitinib-treated patients had biopsies at baseline and at 4 and 24 weeks of treatment, with a later scalp biopsy in several patients. Scalp clonality was compared among normal scalp (n=4), patchy alopecia areata scalp (n=8), and alopecia totalis/universalis scalp (n=8). RNA was extracted with the PAXgene miRNA kit for fixed scalp, the miRNeasy kit for PBMCs, and the RNeasy kit for mouse skin. Amplification of TCRbeta CDR3 regions was done by immunoSEQ multiplex PCR using 35 Vbeta forward primers and 13 Jbeta reverse primers.

Library preparation employed the immunoSEQ multiplex PCR assay. RNA was extracted from all samples and reverse transcribed into cDNA as template for TCR sequencing. SuperScript III was used to make first-strand cDNA, primed with a 2:1 mix of oligo-dT and random hexamers. A synthetic immune receptor repertoire was used to gauge amplification bias, and whatever bias remained was removed computationally. The paper's processing steps were these. Raw reads were preprocessed to remove errors, and CDR3 was defined according to IMGT conventions as the region from the conserved cysteine to phenylalanine. Clonality was computed by normalizing Shannon entropy by log2 of the number of productive unique TCRs and subtracting the result from 1. Whether each scalp clone was CD4 or CD8 was inferred by checking scalp TCRbeta sequences against the CD4 and CD8 repertoires from sorted blood. TCRdb retrieved this table from immuneACCESS and kept in-frame rearrangements only. Not all clones are present; in checked studies, unresolved V genes account for under half, and no reason is known for the remainder. V and J calls and clone size are those listed in that table; D and trimming were worked out from the DNA. The sample contains 110,000 or so clones, around two fifths of them found a single time. In total, the top ten clones hold 3.1% of the sample.

On this clone: Its target antigen remains unknown. No much larger clone is present one base from it, and per-base qualities are unavailable.

Peripheral blood and lesional scalp punch biopsies were obtained from patients with alopecia areata. PBMCs were separated by density centrifugation and stained for CD3, CD4 and CD8, after which CD4+ and CD8+ T cells were sorted on a FACSAria. Trimming takes 3 bases from V and 0 bases from J, and the germline ends sit 21 bases apart. Per the germline V gene, SGHTA is the CDR1 and FQGNSA is the CDR2. From the cysteine through the phenylalanine, the CDR3 covers 19 amino acids. The CDR3 DNA has 57 bases and is translated from base 1. What the work shows at the level of the full study, not this receptor alone: Shared TCR sequences between patients were less evident than in mice, which may be partly attributable to HLA diversity in the patient population. Scalp TCR repertoire analysis is complicated because resident alphabeta T cells in normal human skin are also sequenced, whereas mouse skin is dominated by gammadelta T cells. Lesional scalp, especially in alopecia totalis/universalis, showed higher clonality and more expanded CD8+ clones than normal scalp, suggesting antigenic drive.

The sequence is built from TRBV7-2 and TRBJ1-5, with a weak D call of TRBD1 (5 bases match). The sample taken for sequencing was CD4+ T cells sorted from blood. The sequence came from a human donor with alopecia areata. The DNA reads as follows: TGTGCCAGCAGCTTTGGGAGTTGGGGAGGTGGGGGTAGCAATCAGCCCCAGCATTTT. It translates as CASSFGSWGGGGSNQPQHF. The entire variable domain, with the stretches around the CDR3 drawn from the reference TRBV7-2 and TRBJ1-5 proteins, is GAGVSQSPSNKVTEKGKDVELRCDPISGHTALYWYRQSLGQGLEFLIYFQGNSAPDKSGLPSDRFSAERTGGSVSTLTIQRTQQEDSAVYLCASSFGSWGGGGSNQPQHFGDGTRLSIL.